Below, 32 T cell receptor beta chains from the same sample are listed, as sequenced in a study of shared clonotypes between healthy human individuals. Here immunoSEQ multiplex PCR was the method, and the copy in TCRdb shows in-frame clones only, minus some. The sample has around 530,000 clones; around 78% are singletons. Source material: PBMCs. The receptor source for this set is a woman aged 40 to 50 in good health. Some clones in this sample may be carry-over from other donors' samples.

The rearrangement joins TRBV5-1 to TRBJ2-5; 8 bases line up with TRBD2. The V gene's germline CDR1 is SGHRS and CDR2 YFSETQ. The CDR3 spans 14 residues. The J segment lost 4 bases and the V segment lost 1 base, leaving 3 bases of the junction unmatched. The CDR3 here is CASSLREGGETQYF. CDR3 nucleotides: TGCGCCAGCAGCTTGCGGGAGGGAGGAGAGACCCAGTACTTC.

This clone was seen ten or more times. Other DNA variants within this sample encode the same CDR3. V gene TRBV2 combines with J gene TRBJ2-7, with 8 bases matching TRBD2. Losses at the gene ends were 4 bases for V and 2 bases for J; bases not matched to a gene: 1. The germline CDR1 and CDR2 sequences are SNHLY and FYNNEI. The CDR3 runs 13 residues. This chain's CDR3 is CASSAGGAYEQYF. As DNA, the CDR3 is TGTGCCAGCAGTGCGGGAGGGGCCTACGAGCAGTACTTC.

This chain joins TRBV18 and TRBJ1-4; a weak D match, TRBD1 (6 bases). The germline V gene has CDR1 KGHSH and CDR2 LQKENI. This CDR3 spans 16 amino acids. V lost 3 bases, J lost 6 bases, and 17 bases lay in between. The CDR3 loop is CASSPPALPGDEKLFF. The CDR3 DNA sequence: TGTGCCAGCTCACCCCCTGCCCTCCCAGGGGATGAAAAACTGTTTTTT.

This clone was seen only once. This sample includes further DNA sequences coding for the same CDR3. The genes are TRBV6-1 and TRBJ1-5; no reliable D call. V gave up 3 bases and J gave up 4 bases, with 4 bases separating them. CDR1 is MNHNS and CDR2 is SASEGT in the germline V gene. There are 12 residues in the CDR3. The CDR3 here is CASSDPNQPQHF. Written as DNA, the CDR3 is TGTGCCAGCAGTGATCCAAATCAGCCCCAGCATTTT.

This clone was picked up one time. The genes are TRBV10-2 and TRBJ2-1; TRBD2 matches at 9 bases. The germline CDR1 and CDR2 sequences are WSHSY and SAAADI. The CDR3 consists of 17 residues. The trim removed 7 bases at V and 0 bases at J, leaving 10 bases unmatched. CDR3 region: CASIISREGSSYNEQFF. CDR3 bases: TGCGCCAGCATAATATCGCGGGAGGGAAGCTCCTACAATGAGCAGTTCTTC.

This sequence joins TRBV28 and TRBJ2-3, with 9 bases that match TRBD1. The CDR3 is made up of 15 amino acids. CDR1 and CDR2 from the germline V gene are MDHEN and SYDVKM. Unmatched junction bases numbered 8, after V lost 6 bases and J lost 4 bases. This CDR3 is CASSLGQGFADTQYF. In DNA, the CDR3 is TGTGCCAGCAGCCTAGGACAGGGGTTCGCAGATACGCAGTATTTT.

About this clone itself: With only one base between it and a far larger clone, this is likely a read error. The same CDR3 also results from other DNA sequences found in this sample. The V call is TRBV2, the J call TRBJ1-1; 7 positions match TRBD1. CDR1 and CDR2 (germline): SNHLY, FYNNEI. V shed 6 bases and J 0 bases; nucleotides not matched to a gene: 1. This CDR3 has 13 amino acids. In DNA, the CDR3 is TGTGCCAGCAGGGGACAGCTGAACACTGAAGCTTTCTTT. Its translation is CASRGQLNTEAFF.

The chain couples TRBV7-2 to TRBJ1-5; 11 bases agree with TRBD1. V gave up 8 bases and J gave up 6 bases; unmatched junction bases: 6. CDR3 size: 14 residues. CDR1 and CDR2 from the germline V gene are SGHTA and FQGNSA. DNA for the CDR3: TGTGCCAGCCGGGGGACAGGGGGGCCTCAGCCCCAGCATTTT. This encodes CASRGTGGPQPQHF. Supplemented by reference TRBV7-2 and TRBJ1-5, the full variable domain reads GAGVSQSPSNKVTEKGKDVELRCDPISGHTALYWYRQSLGQGLEFLIYFQGNSAPDKSGLPSDRFSAERTGGSVSTLTIQRTQQEDSAVYLCASRGTGGPQPQHFGDGTRLSIL.

This clone was seen once. The V call is TRBV28, the J call TRBJ2-5, with D perhaps TRBD2 (5 bases). Germline V CDR1 and CDR2: MDHEN, SYDVKM. The CDR3 runs 14 residues. The ends were cut back, 5 bases at V and 2 bases at J, with 12 bases in the middle. CDR3 sequence (DNA): TGTGCCAGCAGTATAGGAGGCGTTCAAGAGACCCAGTACTTC. Translated: CASSIGGVQETQYF.

This chain uses TRBV14 with TRBJ2-2; D gene unclear. Trimming shortened V by 5 bases and J by 4 bases, and 8 bases separated the two germline ends. The germline V gene encodes CDR1 SGHDN and CDR2 FVKESK. CDR3 length: 13 amino acids. The CDR3 reads CASSSKFTGELFF. DNA for the CDR3: TGTGCCAGCAGCTCGAAGTTCACCGGGGAGCTGTTTTTT.

Regarding this clone: The same CDR3 arises from other DNA sequences in this sample as well. This chain links TRBV5-1 with TRBJ2-5; either TRBD1 or TRBD2 may fit D (6 bases each). Germline lookup yields CDR1 SGHRS and CDR2 YFSETQ. V lost 0 bases to trimming and J lost 3 bases, with 9 bases between them. The CDR3 contains 14 residues. CDR3 coding DNA: TGCGCCAGCAGCTTGGCGGGGGCCGAAGAGACCCAGTACTTC. Protein sequence: CASSLAGAEETQYF.

V and J are TRBV7-2 and TRBJ2-5, with D perhaps TRBD2 (6 bases). Germline CDR1 reads SGHTA; CDR2 reads FQGNSA. CDR3 length: 13 residues. Trimming left V 3 bases short and J 2 bases short, with 7 bases between. In DNA form, the CDR3 reads TGTGCCAGCAGCTTTGGACTACAAGAGACCCAGTACTTC. Its protein is CASSFGLQETQYF.

The V call is TRBV7-9, the J call TRBJ2-3, with unresolved D. V lost 7 bases to trimming and J lost 0 bases, with 11 bases between them. CDR1 and CDR2 (germline): SEHNR, FQNEAQ (reference sequence). The CDR3 is made up of 14 amino acids. CDR3 nucleotides: TGTGCCAGCAATCGTGGAGCGAGCACAGATACGCAGTATTTT. Amino acids: CASNRGASTDTQYF.

The rearrangement uses TRBV29-1 and TRBJ2-6, with TRBD2 as a possible D gene (6 bases). V was cut by 5 bases and J by 3 bases, with 11 bases left in between. The CDR3 has 14 amino acids. The germline V gene has CDR1 SQVTM and CDR2 ANQGSEA. The CDR3 DNA reads TGCAGCGTTCGCCAGGGAGGTGGGGCCAACGTCCTGACTTTC. Translated, it gives CSVRQGGGANVLTF. Together with reference TRBV29-1 and TRBJ2-6, the CDR3 gives the full variable domain: SAVISQKPSRDICQRGTSLTIQCQVDSQVTMMFWYRQQPGQSLTLIATANQGSEATYESGFVIDKFPISRPNLTFSTLTVSNMSPEDSSIYLCSVRQGGGANVLTFGAGSRLTVL.

The chain recombines TRBV27 with TRBJ2-6; TRBD2 is a possible D gene (6 bases). The germline CDR1 and CDR2 sequences are MNHEY and SMNVEV (reference sequence). This CDR3 has 17 residues. The V and J ends lost 0 bases and 0 bases respectively, with 9 bases between them. In DNA, the CDR3 is TGTGCCAGCAGTTTATCCGGGGGTACCTCTGGGGCCAACGTCCTGACTTTC. It is translated as CASSLSGGTSGANVLTF.

The rearrangement joins TRBV2 to TRBJ1-1; a weak D match, TRBD1 (5 bases). Trimming took off 4 bases at V and 0 bases at J, with 12 bases between the two ends. Germline values: CDR1 SNHLY, CDR2 FYNNEI. There are 15 residues in the CDR3. The CDR3 loop reads CASSVQGVLNTEAFF. The CDR3 coding sequence is TGTGCCAGCAGTGTCCAGGGTGTCTTGAACACTGAAGCTTTCTTT.

The J gene is TRBJ1-4, the V gene TRBV9; weak D call: TRBD1 (6 bases). V gave up 3 bases and J gave up 8 bases, with 17 bases separating them. CDR1 is SGDLS, CDR2 YYNGEE, per germline. This CDR3 contains 15 residues. The CDR3 nucleotides are TGTGCCAGCAGCGGCGGGACATTCCCCCGGGAAAAACTGTTTTTT. It encodes CASSGGTFPREKLFF.

This clone has only one observation. The rearrangement uses TRBV29-1 and TRBJ2-5; the D gene is possibly TRBD1 (5 bases). Germline V gene sequence: CDR1 SQVTM, CDR2 ANQGSEA. The CDR3 loop spans 12 amino acids. Trimming stripped 6 bases from V and 1 base from J, with 9 bases between. In DNA, the CDR3 is TGCAGCGTCCTGGGGCTCCAAGAGACCCAGTACTTC. This codes for CSVLGLQETQYF.

Worth noting for this clone: A far larger clone differs by one base, so this is likely a read error. The J gene is TRBJ2-7, the V gene TRBV10-2; maybe TRBD1 (5 bases). Germline CDR1 and CDR2: WSHSY and SAAADI. CDR3 size: 13 residues. The CDR3 DNA follows: TGCGCCAGCAGAATTAGGACAAACTACAAGCAGTACTTC. It translates to CASRIRTNYKQYF.

The chain is built from TRBV29-1 and TRBJ1-2; 9 bases are a match to TRBD1. V was clipped by 6 bases and J by 4 bases; unmatched bases: 6. This CDR3 has 13 amino acids. In germline, CDR1 is SQVTM, CDR2 ANQGSEA. The CDR3, as DNA: TGCAGCGTAACCGGGACAGGGACCTATGGCTACACCTTC. Encoded protein: CSVTGTGTYGYTF.

This clone came up a few times. The chain employs TRBV15 and TRBJ1-4; perhaps TRBD1 as D (5 bases). Trimming removed 5 bases at V and 7 bases at J, with 11 bases between. The CDR3 has 13 amino acids. Germline V gene data show CDR1 as LNHNV and CDR2 as YYDKDF (reference sequence). DNA of the CDR3: TGTGCCACCAGCTCACGAAGGGGTGAAAAACTGTTTTTT. Translating it yields CATSSRRGEKLFF. Filled out from reference TRBV15 and TRBJ1-4, the complete variable domain reads DAMVIQNPRYQVTQFGKPVTLSCSQTLNHNVMYWYQQKSSQAPKLLFHYYDKDFNNEADTPDNFQSRRPNTSFCFLDIRSPGLGDTAMYLCATSSRRGEKLFFGSGTQLSVL.

This clone showed up just a few times. The chain employs TRBV28 and TRBJ2-3, with D unclear. Germline V gives CDR1 MDHEN, CDR2 SYDVKM. The CDR3 sequence is 11 residues long. Trimming pared 3 bases from V and 7 bases from J, leaving 5 bases between. This CDR3 reads CASSFYYTQYF. CDR3 nucleotides: TGTGCCAGCAGTTTTTACTATACGCAGTATTTT.

Remarks on this clone: The germline gene is not matched at one end of the junction; a read error may be the cause. CDR3 sequence: CASSLGDRGRGHF. The CDR3 DNA follows: TGCGCCAGCAGCTTGGGTGATCGCGGGAGAGGCCACTTC. The chain is built from TRBV5-1 and TRBJ2-7, with 7 bases that match TRBD2. Looked up from germline, CDR1 is SGHRS and CDR2 is YFSETQ. This CDR3 has 13 residues.

The chain recombines TRBV10-3 with TRBJ2-2, with 7 nucleotides matching TRBD2. Looked up from germline, CDR1 is ENHRY and CDR2 is SYGVKD. The CDR3 contains 13 residues. The chain's CDR3 is CATQRERTGELFF. DNA of the CDR3: TGTGCAACCCAGCGGGAAAGAACCGGGGAGCTGTTTTTT.

Details on this clone: The likely explanation is a read error, given a far larger clone one base away. The chain combines TRBV6-4 with TRBJ2-2; maybe TRBD1 (5 bases). V was pared by 0 bases and J by 3 bases, with 5 bases between. Germline CDR1 reads MRHNA; CDR2 reads SNTAGT. The CDR3 consists of 14 residues. The CDR3 is CASSDSTDTGELFF. CDR3 DNA: TGTGCCAGCAGTGACTCGACAGACACCGGGGAGCTGTTTTTT.

The CDR3 here is CASRPSPSGRTLGETQYF. As DNA, the CDR3 is TGTGCCAGCCGCCCCTCCCCGAGCGGGAGGACGCTGGGGGAGACCCAGTACTTC. The V call is TRBV28, the J call TRBJ2-5; 9 bases line up with TRBD2. Unmatched junction bases numbered 21, after V lost 8 bases and J lost 5 bases. The CDR3 is 18 amino acids. Germline V gene data show CDR1 as MDHEN and CDR2 as SYDVKM.

The V gene is TRBV4-2, the J gene TRBJ2-1, with D hard to call. There are 17 residues in the CDR3. Germline V gene sequence: CDR1 LGHNA, CDR2 YNFKEQ. Deletions cut 0 bases from V and 6 bases from J, with 18 bases between. CDR3 sequence: CASSQDLRWAPFNEQFF. The CDR3 coding sequence is TGTGCCAGCAGCCAAGACTTGAGGTGGGCACCCTTCAATGAGCAGTTCTTC.

Regarding this clone: This sequence may be a read error, since a much larger clone differs from it by one base. The chain uses TRBV5-1 and TRBJ2-2, with TRBD1 matching over 8 bases. This CDR3 is 16 amino acids long. Germline V gene lookup returns CDR1 SGHRS and CDR2 YFSETQ. Losses at the gene ends were 0 bases for V and 4 bases for J; bases not matched to a gene: 5. The DNA of the CDR3 is TGCGCCAGCAGCTTGGGGGCAGGGGGCGGCACCGGGGAGCTGTTTTTT. Translation gives CASSLGAGGGTGELFF.

This clone showed up just once. The chain links TRBV6-6 to TRBJ2-3, with TRBD1 identical over 7 bases. The CDR3 has 16 amino acids. The V gene end was trimmed by 4 bases and the J gene end by 2 bases; junction bases not matched to a gene: 9. Germline V gene lookup returns CDR1 MNHNY and CDR2 SVGAGI (reference sequence). CDR3 amino acids: CASSFGDSFYTDTQYF. The CDR3 coding sequence is TGTGCCAGCAGTTTCGGGGACAGCTTCTACACAGATACGCAGTATTTT.

This sequence joins TRBV4-1 and TRBJ2-7, with D maybe TRBD1 (5 bases). The V and J ends lost 1 base and 10 bases respectively, with 14 bases between them. This CDR3 region has 13 residues. Germline V gene data show CDR1 as MGHRA and CDR2 as YSYEKL. This chain's CDR3 is CASSQGDSFGQYF. The CDR3 DNA reads as TGCGCCAGCAGCCAAGGCGACAGCTTTGGTCAGTACTTC.

This clone was picked up a small number of times. One junction end does not reproduce the germline sequence, and a read error may be involved. V is TRBV10-3 and J is TRBJ2-2; a possible D gene is TRBD1 (6 bases). This CDR3 contains 15 residues. Germline V lookup: CDR1 ENHRY, CDR2 SYGVKD. The CDR3 nucleotides read TGTGCCATCCGTGGGGTAGGACAGAGCACCGGGGAGCTGGTTTTT. Amino acid sequence: CAIRGVGQSTGELVF.

The V call is TRBV7-2, the J call TRBJ2-3; D may match TRBD1 or TRBD2 (5 bases each). V gave up 3 bases and J gave up 11 bases, with 18 bases separating them. This CDR3 is 14 amino acids long. CDR1 SGHTA and CDR2 FQGNSA come from the germline V gene. The CDR3 sequence is CASSFRRIGDQQYF. In DNA form, the CDR3 reads TGTGCCAGCAGCTTCCGGCGAATTGGGGACCAGCAGTATTTT.